This passage covers 25 T cell receptor beta chains from one sample sequenced in a study of cytomegalovirus exposure and HLA in healthy donors. The PCR had 60 Vbeta and 13 Jbeta primers. Method: immunoSEQ multiplex PCR; TCRdb's copy keeps in-frame clones and lacks some. This table has more than 75,000 clones, about four fifths appearing once. Sample: PBMCs. These receptors were taken from a woman between 40 and 50 years old in good health and CMV-seronegative.

This chain connects TRBV30 to TRBJ1-1; D may be TRBD1 (5 bases). Looked up from germline, CDR1 is GTSNPN and CDR2 is SVGIG (reference sequence). This CDR3 is built from 12 residues. The germline V and J ends were trimmed by 5 bases and 10 bases, with 17 bases remaining between them. The CDR3 loop reads CAWGGGPVIAFF. CDR3 in DNA: TGTGCCTGGGGGGGAGGTCCCGTGATAGCTTTCTTT.

The chain uses TRBV7-6 and TRBJ1-5, with TRBD1 matching 7 bases. The CDR3 spans 18 residues. V shed 1 base, J shed 4 bases, and the junction held 13 bases outside the gene matches. Germline values: CDR1 SGHVS, CDR2 FNYEAQ. The CDR3 spells CASSLEAGGIVENQPQHF. In nucleotides, the CDR3 is TGTGCCAGCAGCTTAGAGGCAGGGGGTATAGTGGAGAATCAGCCCCAGCATTTT.

The V gene is TRBV11-1, the J gene TRBJ2-7; weak D call: TRBD1 (8 bases). This CDR3 spans 14 amino acids. Trimming left V 5 bases short and J 6 bases short, with 17 bases between. Germline lookup yields CDR1 SGHAT and CDR2 FQDESV (reference sequence). CDR3 residues: CASSARQGTIEQYF. The CDR3 nucleotides are TGTGCCAGCAGCGCCCGACAGGGGACTATCGAGCAGTACTTC.

V gene TRBV18 combines with J gene TRBJ1-1, with D unclear. The CDR3 spans 13 residues. Germline CDR1 and CDR2: KGHSH and LQKENI. V was clipped by 6 bases and J by 0 bases, with 8 bases between them. CDR3 nucleotide sequence: TGTGCCAGCTCCTGGGGAGTGAACACTGAAGCTTTCTTT. This encodes CASSWGVNTEAFF.

This chain joins TRBV6-5 and TRBJ1-4; tentatively, D is TRBD1 (6 bases). The CDR3 runs 14 residues. The germline gives CDR1 MNHEY, CDR2 SVGAGI. The V and J ends lost 0 bases and 5 bases respectively, with 7 bases between them. The CDR3 bases are TGTGCCAGCAGTTACTCACAGGGAAATGAAAAACTGTTTTTT. Its protein product is CASSYSQGNEKLFF.

V gene TRBV10-3 combines with J gene TRBJ1-2, with D perhaps matching TRBD1 (5 bases). With 7 bases removed from V and 3 bases from J, the gap between germline ends came to 9 bases. This CDR3 spans 12 amino acids. Germline V lookup: CDR1 ENHRY, CDR2 SYGVKD. The CDR3 loop reads CAIKGRDYGYTF. The CDR3 DNA reads TGTGCCATCAAAGGCAGGGACTATGGCTACACCTTC.

The rearrangement joins TRBV19 to TRBJ2-2, with 9 bases identical to TRBD1. The CDR3 has 13 amino acids. J gave up 7 bases and V 9 bases, and 6 bases lay outside the gene matches. Per the germline V gene, CDR1 is LNHDA and CDR2 is SQIVND (reference sequence). CDR3 amino acids: CASGTGTIGELFF. The CDR3, as DNA: TGTGCCAGCGGGACAGGGACGATCGGGGAGCTGTTTTTT.

This clone came up a few times. The CDR3 coding sequence is TGTGCCAGCAGTGAAGACATCAGAAGCTACGAGCAGTACTTC. Translated, it gives CASSEDIRSYEQYF. The chain employs TRBV6-1 and TRBJ2-7; D uncertain. This CDR3 comprises 14 residues. The V and J ends lost 1 base and 3 bases respectively, with 10 bases between them. CDR1 is MNHNS and CDR2 is SASEGT in the germline V gene.

V and J are TRBV4-2 and TRBJ1-1; the match to TRBD1 covers 7 bases. In germline, CDR1 is LGHNA, CDR2 YNFKEQ. The CDR3 consists of 18 residues. V was clipped by 0 bases and J by 3 bases; unmatched bases: 13. CDR3 sequence (DNA): TGTGCCAGCAGCCAAGATCGGGGGGGGCAGGGGGAATACACTGAAGCTTTCTTT. Translated: CASSQDRGGQGEYTEAFF.

This chain links TRBV7-3 with TRBJ2-2, with D perhaps matching TRBD2 (6 bases). CDR1 is SGHTA, CDR2 FQGTGA, per germline. The CDR3 runs 15 residues. Trimming removed 5 bases from V and 4 bases from J, with 14 bases in between. CDR3 protein: CASSPGLVFTGELFF. CDR3 DNA sequence: TGTGCCAGCAGCCCGGGACTGGTTTTCACCGGGGAGCTGTTTTTT.

The V call is TRBV9, the J call TRBJ2-7; 11 nucleotides line up with TRBD1. The CDR3 has 16 amino acids. Germline V gives CDR1 SGDLS, CDR2 YYNGEE. After removal of 3 bases from V and 3 bases from J, the junction contained 8 bases not matched to a gene. Here the CDR3 DNA reads TGTGCCAGCAGCGGCCCCGGGACAGGGGGACTCTACGAGCAGTACTTC. Translated: CASSGPGTGGLYEQYF.

In nucleotides, the CDR3 is TGTGCCAGCAGCGCTAATGGGGGCCCCACAGATACGCAGTATTTT. Its protein product is CASSANGGPTDTQYF. The chain joins TRBV2 to TRBJ2-3; tentatively, D is TRBD1 (6 bases). The CDR3 length is 15 residues. Trimming shortened V by 6 bases and J by 2 bases, and 15 bases separated the two germline ends. Germline V gene data show CDR1 as SNHLY and CDR2 as FYNNEI.

The chain employs TRBV6-1 and TRBJ2-1; D is possibly TRBD2 (5 bases). V was clipped by 9 bases and J by 2 bases, with 11 bases between them. The V gene's germline CDR1 is MNHNS and CDR2 SASEGT. This CDR3 is built from 13 residues. In nucleotides, the CDR3 is TGTGCCAGTGAGGACTCAACCTACAATGAGCAGTTCTTC. It yields the protein CASEDSTYNEQFF.

V gene TRBV6-4 combines with J gene TRBJ1-2, with 7 positions matching TRBD1. This CDR3 is built from 13 residues. Germline V gives CDR1 MRHNA, CDR2 SNTAGT. J lost 7 bases, V lost 0 bases, and 2 bases had no gene match. The CDR3 nucleotides read TGTGCCAGCAGTGACTCGGACAGGACTGGCTACACCTTC. Translating it yields CASSDSDRTGYTF.

The chain recombines TRBV10-3 with TRBJ2-2; TRBD2 is a possible D gene (6 bases). CDR3 size: 12 residues. Germline-derived CDR1 and CDR2 are ENHRY and SYGVKD. The V gene lost 8 bases and the J gene lost 6 bases, with 10 bases spanning the gap. CDR3 protein: CAIYGGAGELFF. The CDR3 nucleotides are TGTGCCATCTACGGCGGGGCCGGGGAGCTGTTTTTT.

The chain uses TRBV28 and TRBJ1-2; D remains unclear. Germline V CDR1 and CDR2: MDHEN, SYDVKM. Trimming shortened V by 8 bases and J by 3 bases, and 13 bases separated the two germline ends. The length of the CDR3 is 13 residues. This CDR3 is CASLRPGYYGYTF. In DNA form, the CDR3 reads TGTGCCAGCTTGAGGCCCGGATACTATGGCTACACCTTC.

This rearrangement joins TRBV19 to TRBJ1-5; TRBD1 matches at 7 bases. The length of the CDR3 is 15 residues. Germline V gene data show CDR1 as LNHDA and CDR2 as SQIVND (reference sequence). With V trimmed by 5 bases and J by 4 bases, 8 bases remained unmatched. The chain's CDR3 is CASSPLGQLNQPQHF. The CDR3 DNA reads TGTGCCAGTAGTCCCTTGGGACAGCTGAATCAGCCCCAGCATTTT.

The CDR3: CASSLGGGANNQPQHF. CDR3 DNA sequence: TGTGCCAGCAGCTTAGGTGGTGGGGCGAACAATCAGCCCCAGCATTTT. This chain links TRBV7-8 with TRBJ1-5, with D maybe TRBD1 (5 bases). This CDR3 contains 16 residues. V was clipped by 1 base and J by 3 bases, with 13 bases between them. CDR1 and CDR2 (germline): SGHVS, FQNEAQ.

The chain employs TRBV19 and TRBJ2-7; 10 nucleotides align to TRBD1. After removal of 5 bases from V and 3 bases from J, the junction contained 7 bases not matched to a gene. The CDR3 is made up of 15 amino acids. CDR1 is LNHDA and CDR2 is SQIVND in the germline V gene (reference sequence). CDR3 coding DNA: TGTGCCAGTAGTGTTCGGGACAGGGGCGTCTACGAGCAGTACTTC. Its protein product is CASSVRDRGVYEQYF.

The rearrangement joins TRBV19 to TRBJ1-1; a weak D match, TRBD1 (5 bases). V was shortened by 2 bases and J by 4 bases, with 23 bases between the two germline ends. The CDR3 covers 18 residues. CDR1 and CDR2 from the germline V gene are LNHDA and SQIVND (reference sequence). The CDR3 sequence is CASSITGNRGAGSTEAFF. The CDR3 nucleotides are TGTGCCAGTAGTATAACGGGGAATAGGGGAGCGGGTAGCACTGAAGCTTTCTTT.

The J gene is TRBJ1-6, the V gene TRBV19, with 7 bases fitting TRBD1. With V trimmed by 7 bases and J by 7 bases, 13 bases remained unmatched. Germline CDR1 reads LNHDA; CDR2 reads SQIVND (reference sequence). This CDR3 spans 16 amino acids. In nucleotides, the CDR3 is TGTGCCAGTACCCCGAGGGGGTCAGGGGGGAATTCACCCCTCCACTTT. As protein: CASTPRGSGGNSPLHF.

The chain has TRBV25-1 and TRBJ1-1; a possible D gene is TRBD1 (6 bases). Germline values: CDR1 MGHDK, CDR2 SYGVNS. The V end was cut by 7 bases, the J end by 0 bases, with 9 bases between. The CDR3 length is 13 residues. CDR3: CASTGQLNTEAFF. CDR3 nucleotides: TGTGCCAGCACTGGACAGCTGAACACTGAAGCTTTCTTT.

The chain combines TRBV28 with TRBJ2-7; TRBD2 matches 13 bases. V lost 5 bases, J lost 4 bases, and 8 bases stayed unmatched. The germline CDR1 and CDR2 sequences are MDHEN and SYDVKM. This CDR3 is 16 amino acids long. CDR3 amino acids: CASSPGTSGAGYEQYF. For the CDR3, the DNA is TGTGCCAGCAGTCCCGGGACTAGCGGGGCCGGGTACGAGCAGTACTTC.

The rearrangement links TRBV7-2 to TRBJ1-3; the D is unclear. The CDR3 runs to 16 residues. The ends were cut back, 7 bases at V and 3 bases at J, with 19 bases in the middle. Per germline, CDR1 SGHTA and CDR2 FQGNSA. CDR3 residues: CASTIQVNGVGNTIYF. The CDR3 coding sequence is TGTGCCAGCACCATCCAGGTTAACGGTGTTGGAAACACCATATATTTT.

The chain is built from TRBV30 and TRBJ2-1; D is possibly TRBD2 (6 bases). The CDR3 is 15 amino acids. CDR1 and CDR2 from the germline V gene are GTSNPN and SVGIG (reference sequence). Between the trimmed V and J ends, which lost 0 bases and 3 bases, there was a span of 12 bases. The CDR3 sequence is CAWSVRGSFYNEQFF. As DNA, the CDR3 is TGTGCCTGGAGTGTACGGGGGTCGTTCTACAATGAGCAGTTCTTC.